The 17 T cell receptor beta chains presented below share a single source sample, sequenced in a study of T cells after yellow fever vaccination. TCRdb reprocessed the 5' RACE reads via MiXCR and lists one record per CDR3 protein. The data show 150,000 to 200,000 distinct CDR3 sequences, with approximately 9.9% seen just once and 36% held by the top ten. Sequencing used CD8+ T cells sorted from PBMCs, obtained 15 days after the yellow fever booster vaccination. The origin of the receptors is a man younger than 35 who received the YFV17D yellow fever vaccine.

This clonotype was found a few times. V gene TRBV4-3 combines with J gene TRBJ1-4, with D unresolved. V shed 1 base and J shed 4 bases, with 10 bases lying between them. The CDR3 consists of 15 residues. Germline CDR1 LGHNA, CDR2 YSLEER. The CDR3 here is CASSQGYSYNEKLFF. Here the CDR3 DNA reads TGCGCCAGCAGCCAAGGGTACAGCTATAATGAAAAACTGTTTTTT.

The chain recombines TRBV4-2 with TRBJ2-1; 12 bases line up with TRBD2. J was trimmed by 8 bases and V by 0 bases; bases with no gene match: 5. Germline V gene sequence: CDR1 LGHNA, CDR2 YNFKEQ. The CDR3 runs 16 residues. CDR3 DNA: TGTGCCAGCAGCCAAGAGACTAGCGGGGGAATTGATGAGCAGTTCTTC. As protein: CASSQETSGGIDEQFF.

This clonotype was detected a few times. The chain has TRBV20-1 and TRBJ2-5; possible D gene TRBD1, 6 bases. Trimming stripped 0 bases from V and 2 bases from J, with 13 bases between. CDR1 and CDR2 from the germline V gene are DFQATT and SNEGSKA (reference sequence). CDR3 length equals 15 residues. The CDR3 DNA is TGCAGTGCTAGAGACCTTAGACAGGTTCAAGAGACCCAGTACTTC. Translating gives CSARDLRQVQETQYF.

This clonotype was seen more than once but under ten times. The chain couples TRBV30 to TRBJ2-1, with TRBD1 matching 9 bases. The V and J ends lost 4 bases and 3 bases, in that order; junction bases with no gene match: 7. This CDR3 region has 15 residues. Germline V CDR1 and CDR2: GTSNPN, SVGIG (reference sequence). The CDR3 sequence: CAWMNRGRLYNEQFF. As DNA, the CDR3 is TGTGCCTGGATGAACAGGGGGCGCCTCTACAATGAGCAGTTCTTC.

This clonotype was recorded a few times. The chain couples TRBV5-1 to TRBJ2-2; TRBD2 matches 11 bases. V dropped 4 bases and J dropped 2; count of bases not matched to a gene: 7. Germline V gives CDR1 SGHRS, CDR2 YFSETQ. The CDR3 contains 17 residues. DNA for the CDR3: TGCGCCAGCAGCGTGATAGCGGGGGGGCCCAACACCGGGGAGCTGTTTTTT. It is translated as CASSVIAGGPNTGELFF.

V is TRBV12-3 or TRBV12-4 and J is TRBJ2-2; 8 nucleotides line up with TRBD2. CDR3 length: 12 amino acids. J lost 6 bases, V lost 7 bases, and 1 base had no gene match. CDR3: CASTAGAGELFF. The CDR3 DNA follows: TGTGCCAGCACAGCGGGGGCCGGGGAGCTGTTTTTT.

This clonotype was seen a handful of times. The V gene is TRBV6-2 or TRBV6-3, the J gene TRBJ2-7; 8 bases line up with TRBD1. CDR1 is MNHEY and CDR2 is SVGEGT in the germline V gene. This CDR3 contains 15 residues. V lost 6 bases and J lost 3; bases outside the gene matches: 10. CDR3 loop: CASSNPQGGLYEQYV. In DNA, the CDR3 is TGTGCCAGCAGCAATCCACAGGGGGGACTCTACGAGCAGTACGTC.

This clonotype was recorded a few times. The rearrangement uses TRBV6-5 and TRBJ2-1; D remains ambiguous. The CDR3 loop spans 14 amino acids. In germline, CDR1 is MNHEY, CDR2 SVGAGI. The V and J ends lost 8 bases and 8 bases respectively, with 19 bases between them. CDR3 sequence reads: CASWAVNRLYEQFF. CDR3 in DNA: TGTGCCAGCTGGGCGGTGAATCGCCTCTATGAGCAGTTCTTC.

V and J are TRBV6-5 and TRBJ2-3; D remains unclear. In germline, CDR1 is MNHEY, CDR2 SVGAGI. The length of the CDR3 is 13 residues. The germline V and J ends were trimmed by 5 bases and 4 bases, with 10 bases remaining between them. The CDR3 DNA reads TGTGCCAGCAGTAAAATGACCCCAGATACGCAGTATTTT. Protein sequence: CASSKMTPDTQYF.

A few counts support this clonotype. The rearrangement links TRBV5-1 to TRBJ1-2, with D unclear. Germline V gene sequence: CDR1 SGHRS, CDR2 YFSETQ. The ends were cut back, 0 bases at V and 2 bases at J, with 5 bases in the middle. The CDR3 loop spans 13 amino acids. The CDR3 region is CASSLELNYGYTF. The CDR3 DNA sequence: TGCGCCAGCAGCTTGGAGTTAAACTATGGCTACACCTTC.

The chain employs TRBV15 and TRBJ2-1; no firm D call. V lost 5 bases to trimming and J lost 5 bases, with 10 bases between them. CDR1 and CDR2 (germline): LNHNV, YYDKDF (reference sequence). There are 13 residues in the CDR3. For the CDR3, the DNA is TGTGCCACCAGCGGAGCTAATAACAATGAGCAGTTCTTC. This translates into CATSGANNNEQFF.

This clonotype was seen only a few times. The chain has TRBV4-1 and TRBJ2-7; D unclear. The CDR3 consists of 12 residues. Trimming pared 1 base from V and 6 bases from J, leaving 7 bases between. CDR1 is MGHRA, CDR2 YSYEKL, per germline. CDR3 in amino acids: CASSQAVGEQYF. CDR3 nucleotides: TGCGCCAGCAGCCAAGCGGTTGGCGAGCAGTACTTC.

The chain is built from TRBV6-5 and TRBJ1-5, with D perhaps TRBD1 (5 bases). Trimming stripped 7 bases from V and 1 base from J, with 8 bases between. The CDR3 covers 13 residues. Germline-derived CDR1 and CDR2 are MNHEY and SVGAGI. The CDR3 loop reads CASTGGSNQPQHF. The CDR3 nucleotides read TGTGCCAGCACCGGGGGAAGCAATCAGCCCCAGCATTTT.

The rearrangement joins TRBV7-2 to TRBJ1-3; D is perhaps TRBD1 (5 bases). This CDR3 is built from 13 residues. V gave up 5 bases and J gave up 3 bases, with 8 bases separating them. Per germline, CDR1 SGHTA and CDR2 FQGNSA. CDR3 nucleotides: TGTGCCAGCAGCCCGGGGGATGGAAACACCATATATTTT. As protein: CASSPGDGNTIYF.

Only a few counts were recorded for this clonotype. The chain employs TRBV4-1 and TRBJ1-2; a weak D match, TRBD1 (5 bases). CDR3 length: 14 amino acids. Trimming left V 3 bases short and J 7 bases short, with 15 bases between. Germline V lookup: CDR1 MGHRA, CDR2 YSYEKL. CDR3 in amino acids: CASSHRVAAAGYTF. CDR3 DNA sequence: TGCGCCAGCAGCCACAGGGTCGCAGCTGCTGGCTACACCTTC.

This clonotype occurred a few times. The gene calls are TRBV5-5 and TRBJ1-2; D gene ambiguous. The germline V gene encodes CDR1 SGHKS and CDR2 YYEKEE (reference sequence). CDR3 length: 14 residues. V was pared by 1 base and J by 4 bases, with 11 bases between. The DNA for the CDR3 is TGTGCCAGCAGCTTGTCCCACGTAGTCTATGGCTACACCTTC. It yields the protein CASSLSHVVYGYTF.

J is TRBJ2-7 and V is TRBV20-1; D gene ambiguous. The CDR3 has 11 residues. Germline V gene data show CDR1 as DFQATT and CDR2 as SNEGSKA (reference sequence). V gave up 0 bases and J gave up 4 bases, with 4 bases separating them. The CDR3 reads CSAREGYEQYF. The CDR3 DNA follows: TGCAGTGCTAGAGAGGGGTACGAGCAGTACTTC.